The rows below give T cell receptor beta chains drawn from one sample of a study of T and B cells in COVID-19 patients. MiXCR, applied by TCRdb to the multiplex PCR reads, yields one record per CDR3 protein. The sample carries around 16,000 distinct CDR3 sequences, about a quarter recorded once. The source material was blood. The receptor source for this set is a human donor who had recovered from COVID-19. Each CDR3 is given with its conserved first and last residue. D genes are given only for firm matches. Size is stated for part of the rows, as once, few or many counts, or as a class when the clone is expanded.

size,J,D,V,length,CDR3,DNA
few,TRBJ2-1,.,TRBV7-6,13,CASRNGRDNEQFF,TGTGCCAGCAGAAATGGTAGGGACAATGAGCAGTTCTTC
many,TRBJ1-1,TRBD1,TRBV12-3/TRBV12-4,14,CASSLTGMNTEAFF,TGTGCCAGCAGCCTGACAGGGATGAACACTGAAGCTTTCTTT
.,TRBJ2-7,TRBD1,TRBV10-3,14,CAISADRGFSEQYF,TGTGCCATCAGTGCGGACAGGGGCTTCTCCGAGCAGTACTTC
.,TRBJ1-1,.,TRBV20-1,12,CSARHVATEAFF,TGCAGTGCGCGACACGTGGCCACTGAAGCTTTCTTT
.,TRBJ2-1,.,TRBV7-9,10,CASSLVEQFF,TGTGCCAGCAGCTTAGTTGAGCAGTTCTTC
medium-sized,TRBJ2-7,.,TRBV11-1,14,CASSLGRDPHEQYF,TGTGCCAGCAGCTTAGGACGGGACCCCCACGAGCAGTACTTC
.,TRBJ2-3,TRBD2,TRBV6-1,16,CASSEERGWGTDTQYF,TGTGCCAGCAGTGAAGAGCGGGGTTGGGGCACAGATACGCAGTATTTT
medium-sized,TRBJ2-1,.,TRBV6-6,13,CASSYDPLAMQFF,TGTGCCAGCAGTTACGATCCTCTGGCTATGCAGTTCTTC
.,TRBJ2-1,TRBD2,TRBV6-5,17,CASRYRLAGVSYNEQFF,TGTGCCAGCAGATACCGGCTAGCGGGAGTATCCTACAATGAGCAGTTCTTC
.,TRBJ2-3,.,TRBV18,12,CASSDSTDTQCF,TGTGCCAGCTCGGACAGCACAGATACGCAGTGTTTT
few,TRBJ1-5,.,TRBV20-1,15,CSARVGGTRNQPQHF,TGCAGTGCTAGGGTGGGGGGGACTCGCAATCAGCCCCAGCATTTT
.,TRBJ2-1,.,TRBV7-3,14,CASSAPGTTNEQFF,TGTGCCAGCAGCGCTCCCGGGACCACCAATGAGCAGTTCTTC
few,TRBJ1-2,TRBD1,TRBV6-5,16,CASSLQGDRGFYGYTF,TGTGCCAGTAGTCTCCAGGGGGACAGGGGGTTCTATGGCTACACCTTC
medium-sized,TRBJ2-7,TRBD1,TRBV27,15,CASRPSRGMIYEQYF,TGTGCCAGCAGGCCTTCCAGGGGGATGATCTACGAGCAGTACTTC
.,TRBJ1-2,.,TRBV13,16,CASSPGSPGRHYGYTF,TGTGCCAGCAGCCCCGGTAGCCCTGGGCGGCACTATGGCTACACCTTC
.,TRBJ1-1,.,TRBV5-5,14,CASTTRGGNTEAFF,TGTGCCAGCACTACCCGGGGGGGGAACACTGAAGCTTTCTTT
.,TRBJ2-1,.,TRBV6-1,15,CASSAQTILYHEQFF,TGTGCCAGCAGTGCTCAGACGATTCTCTACCATGAGCAGTTCTTC
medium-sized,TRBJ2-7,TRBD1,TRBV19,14,CASSTGTGGYEQYF,TGTGCCAGTAGTACCGGGACAGGCGGCTACGAGCAGTACTTC
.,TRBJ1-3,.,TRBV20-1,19,CSARDRTDQRVNPGNTIYF,TGCAGTGCTAGAGATCGCACTGACCAGAGGGTGAACCCTGGAAACACCATATATTTT
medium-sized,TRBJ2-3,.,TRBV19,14,CASSVRQRTDTQYF,TGTGCCAGTAGTGTACGACAGCGGACAGATACGCAGTATTTT
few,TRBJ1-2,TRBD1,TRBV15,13,CATSRGTGYGYTF,TGTGCCACCAGCAGAGGGACAGGCTATGGCTACACCTTC
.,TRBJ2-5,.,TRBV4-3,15,CASSQDRPGLETQYF,TGCGCCAGCAGCCAAGATAGGCCGGGACTAGAGACCCAGTACTTC
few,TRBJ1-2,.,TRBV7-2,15,CASSPQLGTGGGYTF,TGTGCCAGCAGCCCCCAGCTTGGAACAGGCGGTGGCTACACCTTC
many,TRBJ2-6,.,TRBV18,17,CASSYDPRGSGANVLTF,TGTGCCAGCTCCTACGATCCTAGGGGTTCTGGGGCCAACGTCCTGACTTTC
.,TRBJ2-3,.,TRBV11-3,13,CASSWTHTDTQYF,TGTGCCAGCAGCTGGACCCACACAGATACGCAGTATTTT
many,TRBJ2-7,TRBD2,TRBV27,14,CASGLAGVFYEQYF,TGTGCCAGTGGGCTAGCGGGAGTATTCTACGAGCAGTACTTC
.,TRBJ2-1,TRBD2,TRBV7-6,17,CASSLEAVTSGYNEQFF,TGTGCCAGCAGCTTAGAGGCGGTGACTAGCGGCTACAATGAGCAGTTCTTC
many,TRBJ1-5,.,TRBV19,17,CASKSGGETLSNQPQHF,TGTGCCAGTAAGTCGGGGGGCGAGACGTTAAGCAATCAGCCCCAGCATTTT
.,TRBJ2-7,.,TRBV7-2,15,CASSLAPGYSYEQYF,TGTGCCAGCAGCTTAGCGCCGGGTTACTCCTACGAGCAGTACTTC
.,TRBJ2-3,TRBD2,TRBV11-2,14,CASSLGLAGGTQYF,TGTGCCAGCAGCTTAGGACTAGCGGGGGGTACGCAGTATTTT
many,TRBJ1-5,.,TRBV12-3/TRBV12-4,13,CASSLGSNQPQHF,TGTGCCAGCAGTTTAGGCAGCAATCAGCCCCAGCATTTT
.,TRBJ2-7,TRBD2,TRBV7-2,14,CASAGTPGGYEQYF,TGTGCCAGCGCCGGGACCCCGGGAGGCTACGAGCAGTACTTC
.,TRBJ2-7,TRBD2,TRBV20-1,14,CSARVGTTYYEQYF,TGCAGTGCTAGAGTCGGGACTACATACTACGAGCAGTACTTC
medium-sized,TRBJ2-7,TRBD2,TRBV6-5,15,CASTATSGRSHEQYF,TGTGCCAGCACCGCTACTAGCGGGAGGTCCCACGAGCAGTACTTC
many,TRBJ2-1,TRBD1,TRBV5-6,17,CASSLTPGGTGSSSKFF,TGTGCCAGCAGCTTGACCCCAGGCGGGACAGGTTCTTCAAGTAAGTTCTTC
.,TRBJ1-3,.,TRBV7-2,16,CASSPPQGPTINTIYF,TGTGCCAGCAGCCCCCCGCAGGGGCCAACCATAAACACCATATATTTT
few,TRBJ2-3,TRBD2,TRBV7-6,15,CASSWTSGDTDTQYF,TGTGCCAGCAGCTGGACTAGCGGGGACACAGATACGCAGTATTTT
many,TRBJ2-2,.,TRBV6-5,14,CASKRVRVTGELFF,TGTGCCAGCAAGAGGGTGCGGGTAACCGGGGAGCTGTTTTTT
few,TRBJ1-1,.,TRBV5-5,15,CASSSTGQLNTEAFF,TGTGCCAGCAGCTCCACGGGACAACTGAACACTGAAGCTTTCTTT
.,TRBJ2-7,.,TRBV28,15,CASGTWGVAVGEQYF,TGTGCCAGTGGGACCTGGGGGGTTGCGGTGGGTGAGCAGTACTTC
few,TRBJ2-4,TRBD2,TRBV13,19,CASSLVWRGTSETKNIQYF,TGTGCCAGCAGCTTAGTATGGAGGGGGACTAGCGAGACCAAAAACATTCAGTACTTC